This TCR beta chain was sequenced for a study of shared clonotypes between healthy human individuals. CD4+ cells yielded CD45RA+ naive and CD45RA-negative memory subsets. The CDR3 totals 15 residues. Looked up from germline, CDR1 is SGHVS and CDR2 is FNYEAQ. The trim removed 5 bases at V and 4 bases at J, leaving 9 bases unmatched. The sorted-subset replicate PCRs were given 150 to 250 ng DNA, which is tens of thousands of T cell genomes. Profiling relied on immunoSEQ multiplex PCR, and the TCRdb table lists in-frame clones only, not all of them. The table lists a few million clones, 80% to 95% of them singletons, with approximately 0.41% in the top ten.

The origin of this receptor is a man aged 18 to 35 in good health. Some clones in this sample may be carry-over from other donors' samples. Material: naive CD4+ T cells from PBMCs. As for subset: CD45RA+ positively selected. This sequence joins TRBV7-6 and TRBJ2-5, with 8 bases matching TRBD2. CDR3 loop: CASSGSGGRTETQYF. The CDR3 bases are TGTGCCAGCAGCGGGTCGGGCGGGAGGACAGAGACCCAGTACTTC.